This T cell receptor beta chain stems from a study of Tregs in tolerant kidney transplant recipients. Repertoires were generated with immunoSEQ multiplex PCR, while TCRdb's copy carries only in-frame clones and drops some. Of some 250,000 clones in the sample, roughly four fifths were seen once. Sequencing used CD4+ T cells from blood. The TCR comes from a human donor in good health.

This CDR3 is CASSLAGRGRTDTQYF. In DNA, the CDR3 is TGTGCCAGCAGCTTGGCGGGCAGGGGGCGGACAGATACGCAGTATTTT. This sequence joins TRBV5-8 and TRBJ2-3, with 8 positions matching TRBD1. Germline-derived CDR1 and CDR2 are SGHTS and YDEGEE. Unmatched junction bases numbered 6, after V lost 0 bases and J lost 3 bases. The CDR3 runs 16 residues.